Detailed here is one T cell receptor (beta chain). Antigen unknown. The data were obtained in a study of cytomegalovirus exposure and HLA in healthy donors. Study-level information: There were approximately 400 genotyped donors. Of these, roughly 80% fell in the genetic ancestry cluster associated with self-reported Caucasian donors.

Vbeta (60) and Jbeta (13) primers were used in the PCR. Assay: immunoSEQ multiplex PCR; the TCRdb copy retains only in-frame clones and omits some. The repertoire holds 100,000 to 120,000 clones, around 73% seen once, with around 1.3% in the top ten. CDR1 and CDR2 from the germline V gene are MNHEY and SMNVEV (reference sequence). The CDR3 runs 15 residues. Trimming removed 6 bases from V and 3 bases from J, with 18 bases in between. Whole-study findings and limits: The records held CMV serostatus as the only immune exposure information. Rare TCR sequences dominated, though some public TCRs recurred in many donors.

This cohort consisted of healthy bone marrow donors. Sequences were obtained from PBMCs. J is TRBJ2-7 and V is TRBV27; tentatively, D is TRBD2 (5 bases). The origin of this receptor is a man in his thirties or forties in good health and CMV-seronegative. The CDR3 protein is CASSQISGWVYEQYF. DNA for the CDR3: TGTGCCAGCAGCCAAATCTCGGGGTGGGTCTACGAGCAGTACTTC.